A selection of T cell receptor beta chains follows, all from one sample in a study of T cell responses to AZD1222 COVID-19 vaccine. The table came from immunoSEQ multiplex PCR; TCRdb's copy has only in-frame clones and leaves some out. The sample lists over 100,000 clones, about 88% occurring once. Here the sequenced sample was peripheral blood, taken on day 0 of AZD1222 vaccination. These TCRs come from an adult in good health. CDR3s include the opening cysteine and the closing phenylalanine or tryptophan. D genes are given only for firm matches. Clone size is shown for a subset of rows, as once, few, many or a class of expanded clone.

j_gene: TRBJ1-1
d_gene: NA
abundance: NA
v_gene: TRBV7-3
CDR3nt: TGTGCCAGCAGCCTTCCAGGGTTCACTGAAGCTTTCTTT
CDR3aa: CASSLPGFTEAFF

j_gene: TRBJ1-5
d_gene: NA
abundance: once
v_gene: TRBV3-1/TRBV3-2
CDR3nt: TGTGCCAGCAGCTCGGCCGCGTGGGGCAATCAGCCCCAGCATTTT
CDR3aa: CASSSAAWGNQPQHF

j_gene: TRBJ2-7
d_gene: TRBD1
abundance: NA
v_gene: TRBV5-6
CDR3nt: TGTGCCAGCAGCCCGACAGGGTTAGGAGGCTACGAGCAGTACTTC
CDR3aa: CASSPTGLGGYEQYF

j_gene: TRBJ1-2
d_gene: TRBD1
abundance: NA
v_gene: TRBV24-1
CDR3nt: TGTGCCACCAGTGATTCTCTAGGCCAGGGGGCGCGAGGCTACACCTTC
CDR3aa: CATSDSLGQGARGYTF

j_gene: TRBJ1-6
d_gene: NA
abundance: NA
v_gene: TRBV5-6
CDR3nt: TGTGCCAGCAGCGGTCCGACGGGTTATTCACCCCTCCACTTT
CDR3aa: CASSGPTGYSPLHF

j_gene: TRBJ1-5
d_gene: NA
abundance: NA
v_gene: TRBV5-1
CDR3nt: TGCGCCAGCAGCCCGCAGGGGTGGGATCAGCCCCAGCATTTT
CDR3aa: CASSPQGWDQPQHF

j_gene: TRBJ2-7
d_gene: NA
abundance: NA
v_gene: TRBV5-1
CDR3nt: TGCGCCAGCAGCTTGGAGAGGGTGGGAGAGCAGTACTTC
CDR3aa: CASSLERVGEQYF

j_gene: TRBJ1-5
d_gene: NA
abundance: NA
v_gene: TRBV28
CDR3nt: TGTGCCAGCACCTACACCGATCAGCCCCAGCATTTT
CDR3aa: CASTYTDQPQHF

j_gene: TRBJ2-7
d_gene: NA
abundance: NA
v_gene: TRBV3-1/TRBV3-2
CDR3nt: TGTGCCAGCAGCCAAGATCTGTGCGGCCCCTGCCTTAGGGCGGGCGGCCTCCCCTACGAGCAGTACTTC
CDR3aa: CASSQDLCGPCLRAGGLPYEQYF

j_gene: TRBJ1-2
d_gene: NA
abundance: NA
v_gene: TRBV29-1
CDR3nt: TGCAGCGTCACAGGGTCCTATGGCTACACCTTC
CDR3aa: CSVTGSYGYTF

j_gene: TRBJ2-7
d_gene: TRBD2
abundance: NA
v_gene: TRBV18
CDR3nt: TGTGCCAGCTCACCTGCGGGGACTACCTACGAGCAGTACTTC
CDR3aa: CASSPAGTTYEQYF

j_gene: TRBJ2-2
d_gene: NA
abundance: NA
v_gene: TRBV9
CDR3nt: TGTGCCAGCAGCGTAGCTGTGGGGCCAAACACCGGGGAGCTGTTTTTT
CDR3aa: CASSVAVGPNTGELFF

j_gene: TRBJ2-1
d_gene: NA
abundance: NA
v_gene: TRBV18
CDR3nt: TGTGCCAGCTCACCACCGGGGAAGGACCCCCACAGAACATACAATGAGCAGTTCTTC
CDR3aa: CASSPPGKDPHRTYNEQFF

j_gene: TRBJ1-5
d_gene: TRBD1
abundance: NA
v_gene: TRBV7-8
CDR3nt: TGTGCCAGCAGCTCTCCAGGGGGAGGTGGCAATCAGCCCCAGCATTTT
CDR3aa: CASSSPGGGGNQPQHF

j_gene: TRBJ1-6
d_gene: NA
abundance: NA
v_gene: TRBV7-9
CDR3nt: TGTGCCAGCAGCTTAGACAGGGTTTCACCCCTCCACTTT
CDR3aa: CASSLDRVSPLHF

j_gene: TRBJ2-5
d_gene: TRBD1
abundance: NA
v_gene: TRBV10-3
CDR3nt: TGTGCCATCAGTCCGGGACAGCAAGAGACCCAGTACTTC
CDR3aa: CAISPGQQETQYF

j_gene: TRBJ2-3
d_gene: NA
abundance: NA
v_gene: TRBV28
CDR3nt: TGTGCCAGCAGTTCGTTAGGGGCCTCTAGCACAGATACGCAGTATTTT
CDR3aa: CASSSLGASSTDTQYF

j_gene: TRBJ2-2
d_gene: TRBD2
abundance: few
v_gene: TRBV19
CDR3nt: TGTGCCAGTAGTATAAGGACTAGCGGGAGATCGGACACCGGGGAGCTGTTTTTT
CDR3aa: CASSIRTSGRSDTGELFF

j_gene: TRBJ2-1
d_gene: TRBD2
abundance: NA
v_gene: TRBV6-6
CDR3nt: TGTGCCAGCAGTTACTCGGGACTAGCGGGACGTGAGCAGTTCTTC
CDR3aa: CASSYSGLAGREQFF

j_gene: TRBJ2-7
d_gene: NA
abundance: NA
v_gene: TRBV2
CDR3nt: TGTGCCAGCATAGGTCGGGATTACGAGCAGTACTTC
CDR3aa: CASIGRDYEQYF

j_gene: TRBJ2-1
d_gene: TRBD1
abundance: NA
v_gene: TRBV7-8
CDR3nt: TGTGCCAGCAGCTCCCGACGGGACAGGGGATGGGATGAGCAGTTCTTC
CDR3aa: CASSSRRDRGWDEQFF

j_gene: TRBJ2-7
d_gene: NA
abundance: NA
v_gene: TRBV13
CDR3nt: TGTGCCAGCAGCTTTGGAGGGGGCGAGCAGTACTTC
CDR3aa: CASSFGGGEQYF

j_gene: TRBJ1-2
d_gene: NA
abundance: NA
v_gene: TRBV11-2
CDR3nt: TGTGCCAGCAGCCCTCGAGGCTCCGGCTACACCTTC
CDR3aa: CASSPRGSGYTF

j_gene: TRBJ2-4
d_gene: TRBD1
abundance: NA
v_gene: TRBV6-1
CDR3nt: TGTGCCAGCAGTGCAAGACAGGGGGCCTGGGGCAAAAACATTCAGTACTTC
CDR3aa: CASSARQGAWGKNIQYF

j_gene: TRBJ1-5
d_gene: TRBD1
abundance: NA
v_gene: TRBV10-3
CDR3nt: TGTGCCATCAGTGAACTGGGACAGGGGCAGCAGCCCCAGCATTTT
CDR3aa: CAISELGQGQQPQHF

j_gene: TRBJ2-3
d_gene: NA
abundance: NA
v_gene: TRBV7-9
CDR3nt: TGTGCCAGCAGCTTAGTGCGGGACAGTGGCACAGATACGCAGTATTTT
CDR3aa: CASSLVRDSGTDTQYF

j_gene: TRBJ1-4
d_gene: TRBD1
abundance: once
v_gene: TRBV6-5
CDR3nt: TGTGCCAGCAGTCGACAGGGGGTATCTGAAAAACTGTTTTTT
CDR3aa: CASSRQGVSEKLFF

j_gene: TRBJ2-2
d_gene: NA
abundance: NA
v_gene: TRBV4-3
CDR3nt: TGCGCCAGCAGCCAAGGTCCAGGCCTCATCACCGGGGAGCTGTTTTTT
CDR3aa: CASSQGPGLITGELFF

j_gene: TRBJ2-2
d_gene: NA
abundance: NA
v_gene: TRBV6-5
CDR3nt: TGTGCCAGCAGCTCAAGTCGGAGAGGGGAGCTGTTTTTT
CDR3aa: CASSSSRRGELFF

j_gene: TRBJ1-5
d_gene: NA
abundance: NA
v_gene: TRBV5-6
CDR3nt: TGTGCCAGCATCTTAGGGGTGAGGAATCAGCCCCAGCATTTT
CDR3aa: CASILGVRNQPQHF

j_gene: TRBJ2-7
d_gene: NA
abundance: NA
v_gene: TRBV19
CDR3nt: TGTGCCAGTAGTACTTCCAGCGGTTCCTACGAGCAGTACTTC
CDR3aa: CASSTSSGSYEQYF

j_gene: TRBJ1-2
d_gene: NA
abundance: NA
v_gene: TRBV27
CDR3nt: TGTGCCAGCAGTCGAACAGGCGATGTTTATGGCTACACCTTC
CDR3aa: CASSRTGDVYGYTF

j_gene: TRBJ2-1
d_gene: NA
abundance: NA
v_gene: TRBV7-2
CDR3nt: TGTGCCAGCAGCTCCTCGGCGACAGACTCCTACAATGAGCAGTTCTTC
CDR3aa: CASSSSATDSYNEQFF

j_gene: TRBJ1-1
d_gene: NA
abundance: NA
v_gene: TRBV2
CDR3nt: TGTGCCAGCAGTGACCGGCTCATGAACACTGAAGCTTTCTTT
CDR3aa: CASSDRLMNTEAFF

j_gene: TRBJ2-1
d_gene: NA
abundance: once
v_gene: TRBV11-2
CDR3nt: TGTGCCAGCAGCTTTACCACTAGAGGTGAGCAGTTCTTC
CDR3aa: CASSFTTRGEQFF

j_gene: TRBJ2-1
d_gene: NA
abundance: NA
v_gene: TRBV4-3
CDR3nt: TGCGCCAGCAGCCAAGACATGACTGGCGATGAGCAGTTCTTC
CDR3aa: CASSQDMTGDEQFF

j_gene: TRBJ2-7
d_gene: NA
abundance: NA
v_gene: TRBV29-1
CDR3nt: TGCAGCGTTGAAAGCGCCCAGCACCACGAGCAGTACTTC
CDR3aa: CSVESAQHHEQYF

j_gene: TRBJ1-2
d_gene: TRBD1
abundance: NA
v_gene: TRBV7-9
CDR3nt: TGTGCCAGCAGCTTAGGTAGGAAGACAGGGGAAGGCTACACCTTC
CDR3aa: CASSLGRKTGEGYTF

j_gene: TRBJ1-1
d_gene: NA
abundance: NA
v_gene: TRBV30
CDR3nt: TGTGCCTGGCAGACAGGACCGAACACTGAAGCTTTCTTT
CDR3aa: CAWQTGPNTEAFF

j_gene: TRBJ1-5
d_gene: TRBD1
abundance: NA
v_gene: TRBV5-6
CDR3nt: TGTGCCAGCAGCCAGGGGACAGGTTATGAAGGCAATCAGCCCCAGCATTTT
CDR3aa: CASSQGTGYEGNQPQHF

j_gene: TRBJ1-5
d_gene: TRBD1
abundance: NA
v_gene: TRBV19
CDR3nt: TGTGCCAGTAGTACCTACGACAGGGGAAGCAATCAGCCCCAGCATTTT
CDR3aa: CASSTYDRGSNQPQHF

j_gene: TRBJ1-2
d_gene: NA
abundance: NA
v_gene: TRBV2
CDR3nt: TGTGCCAGTTACACAGGGAACAAAGGGTATGGCTACACCTTC
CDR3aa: CASYTGNKGYGYTF